This TCR beta chain emerged from a study of siplizumab effects on memory and regulatory T cells. Broader study findings: Naive or memory phenotype was unassignable for roughly 80-96% of proliferating CD4+ or CD8+ clones. Major contributors to the alloresponse seemed to be naive T cells, which also appeared more diverse than memory cells. Reactions containing siplizumab showed mappable alloreactive CD4+ clones averaging approximately 70% Treg-derived, versus roughly 25% in controls. Alloreactive sequences whose origin lay in unstimulated CD4+ memory cells were significantly reduced by siplizumab.

The germline gives CDR1 SGDLS, CDR2 YYNGEE. The length of the CDR3 is 12 residues. Trimming removed 2 bases at V and 0 bases at J, with 1 base between. Note on this clone: The antigen is unknown.

Only in-frame clones appear in the TCRdb table, and some are missing; sequencing was by immunoSEQ multiplex PCR. The sample yields approximately 100,000 clones, around 93% seen once. Sequencing was carried out using non-Treg CD4+ T cells sorted from blood. V is TRBV9 and J is TRBJ2-3, with D unclear. The TCR originated in a human donor in good health. In nucleotides, the CDR3 is TGTGCCAGCAGCGTCAGCACAGATACGCAGTATTTT. This gives the protein CASSVSTDTQYF.